These 9 T cell receptor beta chains originate from one sample sequenced in a study of blood T cell repertoires in COVID-19. The table came from immunoSEQ multiplex PCR; TCRdb's copy has only in-frame clones and leaves some out. Of about 77,000 clones in the sample, about 88% were seen once. The sample taken for sequencing was peripheral blood. All receptors derive from a woman older than 75 with active or convalescent COVID-19.

The chain employs TRBV29-1 and TRBJ2-7, with D possibly being TRBD2 (5 bases). This CDR3 region has 13 residues. Trimming removed 3 bases at V and 2 bases at J, with 11 bases between. Germline V gene sequence: CDR1 SQVTM, CDR2 ANQGSEA. The CDR3 here is CSVDIGEPYEQYF. The CDR3 coding sequence is TGCAGCGTTGATATCGGGGAGCCCTACGAGCAGTACTTC.

The chain employs TRBV7-2 and TRBJ1-5, with unresolved D. Trimming took off 6 bases at V and 3 bases at J, with 6 bases between the two ends. The length of the CDR3 is 12 residues. Germline loops: CDR1 SGHTA, CDR2 FQGNSA. CDR3 DNA sequence: TGTGCCAGCAGTCACAACAATCAGCCCCAGCATTTT. Translated: CASSHNNQPQHF.

This chain uses TRBV28 with TRBJ1-6; TRBD1 aligns across 9 bases. After removal of 1 base from V and 8 bases from J, the junction contained 3 bases not matched to a gene. The CDR3 totals 15 residues. Per the germline V gene, CDR1 is MDHEN and CDR2 is SYDVKM. CDR3 loop: CASSLLTGGDSPLHF. The CDR3, as DNA: TGTGCCAGCAGTTTATTAACAGGGGGCGATTCACCCCTCCACTTT.

A remark on this clone: An end of the junction differs from the germline gene, which may be a read error. The gene calls are TRBV18 and TRBJ1-5; D possibly corresponds to TRBD1 (6 bases). Germline-derived CDR1 and CDR2 are KGHSH and LQKENI. CDR3 size: 15 residues. This chain's CDR3 is CASSPRQERNQPQHF. The CDR3 coding sequence is TGTGCCAGCTCCCCACGACAGGAGAGAAATCAGCCCCAGCATTTT.

The genes are TRBV5-1 and TRBJ1-2, with a possible D match to TRBD1 (5 bases). This CDR3 is built from 14 residues. The V end was cut by 7 bases, the J end by 0 bases, with 13 bases between. Germline lookup yields CDR1 SGHRS and CDR2 YFSETQ. The CDR3 DNA follows: TGCGCCAGCGGATTAGACAGCGCTAACTATGGCTACACCTTC. As protein: CASGLDSANYGYTF.

The chain links TRBV15 to TRBJ1-4; 8 bases match TRBD1. V dropped 0 bases and J dropped 6; count of bases not matched to a gene: 12. Germline V gene sequence: CDR1 LNHNV, CDR2 YYDKDF (reference sequence). The CDR3 totals 18 residues. This CDR3 is CATSRDGLVKQGDEKLFF. Written as DNA, the CDR3 is TGTGCCACCAGCAGAGATGGATTGGTGAAACAGGGGGATGAAAAACTGTTTTTT.

The rearrangement uses TRBV28 and TRBJ2-1, with 7 bases aligning to TRBD1. The trim removed 5 bases at V and 4 bases at J, leaving 5 bases unmatched. From germline, CDR1 is MDHEN and CDR2 SYDVKM. The CDR3 is 14 amino acids. CDR3 nucleotide sequence: TGTGCCAGCAGTCCCTGGGACAGATACAATGAGCAGTTCTTC. This sequence encodes CASSPWDRYNEQFF. Using reference TRBV28 and TRBJ2-1 for the parts outside the CDR3, the full variable domain is DVKVTQSSRYLVKRTGEKVFLECVQDMDHENMFWYRQDPGLGLRLIYFSYDVKMKEKGDIPEGYSVSREKKERFSLILESASTNQTSMYLCASSPWDRYNEQFFGPGTRLTVL.

V gene TRBV4-3 combines with J gene TRBJ2-7; TRBD1 matches 10 bases. The CDR3 length is 14 residues. From germline, CDR1 is LGHNA and CDR2 YSLEER. V lost 4 bases and J lost 6; bases outside the gene matches: 6. Here the CDR3 reads CASSRDRGSLEQYF. As DNA, the CDR3 is TGCGCCAGCAGCCGGGACAGGGGATCTCTCGAGCAGTACTTC.

The chain has TRBV6-5 and TRBJ2-5; 8 nucleotides line up with TRBD1. Trimming at V came to 11 bases and at J to 4 bases, leaving 6 bases not matched to a gene. The CDR3 is made up of 12 amino acids. Germline values: CDR1 MNHEY, CDR2 SVGAGI. CDR3 protein: CAVRTGRETQYF. DNA of the CDR3: TGTGCCGTCAGGACAGGGCGAGAGACCCAGTACTTC.